Following are 10 T cell receptor beta chains from one sample sequenced in a study of blood T cell repertoires in COVID-19. The data were produced by immunoSEQ multiplex PCR, yet TCRdb's version contains in-frame clones alone and is incomplete. The sample records under 300,000 clones, around 89% being singletons. Specimen: PBMCs or T cells enriched from blood (not recorded which). The receptors originated from a man between 40 and 49 years old who had recovered from COVID-19.

This rearrangement joins TRBV7-8 to TRBJ2-1, with 8 bases fitting TRBD1. Germline assignment: CDR1 SGHVS and CDR2 FQNEAQ. This CDR3 is 17 amino acids long. V trimming: 5 bases; J trimming: 3 bases; junction bases outside the gene matches: 12. Written as DNA, the CDR3 is TGTGCCAGCAGCCCCGACTTTGGACAGGGTCGCTACAATGAGCAGTTCTTC. It is translated as CASSPDFGQGRYNEQFF. Drawing the rest from reference TRBV7-8 and TRBJ2-1, the complete variable domain is GAGVSQSPRYKVAKRGQDVALRCDPISGHVSLFWYQQALGQGPEFLTYFQNEAQLDKSGLPSDRFFAERPEGSVSTLKIQRTQQEDSAVYLCASSPDFGQGRYNEQFFGPGTRLTVL.

The chain combines TRBV19 with TRBJ2-7; 11 bases agree with TRBD1. The CDR3 is made up of 15 amino acids. V lost 7 bases, J lost 4 bases, and 9 bases stayed unmatched. Germline V gives CDR1 LNHDA, CDR2 SQIVND (reference sequence). The chain's CDR3 is CASTGRTGGRYEQYF. CDR3 in DNA: TGTGCCAGTACCGGCCGGACAGGGGGCAGGTACGAGCAGTACTTC.

A word on this clone: Within the sample, other DNA sequences also encode this same CDR3. V usage is TRBV6-5 and J usage is TRBJ2-7; 13 bases map to TRBD2. The CDR3 is 14 amino acids. Germline V gene data show CDR1 as MNHEY and CDR2 as SVGAGI. V lost 7 bases to trimming and J lost 3 bases; unmatched junction nucleotides: 3. This CDR3 reads CASTRTSGSYEQYF. For the CDR3, the DNA is TGTGCCAGCACCCGGACTAGCGGGAGCTACGAGCAGTACTTC.

The gene calls are TRBV4-1 and TRBJ2-5; D is perhaps TRBD1 (6 bases). V shed 1 base and J shed 9 bases, with 24 bases lying between them. Germline V gene data show CDR1 as MGHRA and CDR2 as YSYEKL. The CDR3 runs 17 residues. The CDR3 DNA is TGCGCCAGCAGCCAAGTAGGGGCCCGACAGGAATTAAGGCCCCAGTACTTC. It codes for CASSQVGARQELRPQYF.

The J gene is TRBJ2-5, the V gene TRBV3-1 (or the pseudogene TRBV3-2); 10 bases align to TRBD2. The V gene's germline CDR1 is LGHDT and CDR2 YNNKEL (reference sequence). J gave up 3 bases and V 3 bases, and 1 base lay outside the gene matches. The CDR3 spans 14 residues. In nucleotides, the CDR3 is TGTGCCAGCAGCCACGGACTAGCGGAAGAGACCCAGTACTTC. Translated, it gives CASSHGLAEETQYF.

The gene calls are TRBV7-6 and TRBJ2-2; tentative D call: TRBD1 (6 bases). Trimming shortened V by 0 bases and J by 8 bases, and 16 bases separated the two germline ends. CDR3 length: 16 amino acids. Germline values: CDR1 SGHVS, CDR2 FNYEAQ. CDR3 nucleotide sequence: TGTGCCAGCAGCTTAGCTCCGGGACAACCGACGGGGGAGCTGTTTTTT. As protein: CASSLAPGQPTGELFF.

This clone was found a few times. V usage is TRBV6-2 or TRBV6-3 and J usage is TRBJ2-7, with 9 bases fitting TRBD2. The ends lost 0 bases at V and 5 bases at J; junction bases unmatched: 14. This CDR3 comprises 18 residues. Looked up from germline, CDR1 is MNHEY and CDR2 is SVGEGT. CDR3 sequence reads: CASSYSVSSGTLGNEQYF. The CDR3 DNA is TGTGCCAGCAGTTACTCGGTCTCTAGCGGGACGTTGGGGAACGAGCAGTACTTC.

J is TRBJ2-2 and V is TRBV4-3; D unresolved. V lost 4 bases and J lost 7, with 10 bases in between. The germline CDR1 and CDR2 sequences are LGHNA and YSLEER. The CDR3 is made up of 13 amino acids. CDR3 sequence: CASSPSVVGELFF. The CDR3 DNA is TGCGCCAGCAGCCCATCGGTTGTCGGGGAGCTGTTTTTT.

J is TRBJ1-6 and V is TRBV25-1; TRBD1 aligns across 10 bases. CDR1 is MGHDK, CDR2 SYGVNS, per germline. Trimming removed 1 base from V and 6 bases from J; junction bases left unmatched: 3. The CDR3 has 16 residues. This CDR3 is CASSELWDRGNSPLHF. CDR3 nucleotide sequence: TGTGCCAGCAGTGAATTGTGGGACAGGGGTAATTCACCCCTCCACTTT.

The chain links TRBV14 to TRBJ2-2; possible D gene TRBD1, 5 bases. CDR1 SGHDN and CDR2 FVKESK come from the germline V gene. V was shortened by 3 bases and J by 6 bases, with 11 bases between the two germline ends. This CDR3 is 14 amino acids long. In DNA, the CDR3 is TGTGCCAGCAGCCAGCATACCAGGGCCGGGGAGCTGTTTTTT. Residues: CASSQHTRAGELFF.